This T cell receptor (beta chain) comes out of a study of OX40 agonist ivuxolimab in advanced cancers. CDR3 length: 11 amino acids. J lost 4 bases, V lost 7 bases, and 4 bases had no gene match. Germline-derived CDR1 and CDR2 are SQVTM and ANQGSEA. Sequencing was performed with immunoSEQ multiplex PCR; in TCRdb, only in-frame clones are kept and a portion is missing. The profile shows about 59,000 clones, 80% to 90% of them singletons. The TCR sequence derives from an adult with an advanced solid tumor such as melanoma, head and neck, liver or kidney cancer. Source: CD4+ or CD8+ T cells sorted from blood, taken in a trial of the OX40 agonist ivuxolimab. The rearrangement links TRBV29-1 to TRBJ2-7; TRBD2 aligns across 7 bases. CDR3 sequence (DNA): TGCAGCGCCAACGGGGGGTACGAGCAGTACTTC. As protein: CSANGGYEQYF.